The 18 T cell receptor beta chains below come from one sample, sequenced in a study of blood T cell repertoires in COVID-19. Profiled with immunoSEQ multiplex PCR; TCRdb holds only in-frame clones, not every one. The data show about 170,000 clones, with more than 70% seen just once and 15% to 20% held by the top ten. Sequencing was carried out using peripheral blood. Receptors were obtained from a woman in her 70s who had recovered from COVID-19.

Points on this clone: The sample holds other DNA sequences that translate to the same CDR3. The chain joins TRBV19 to TRBJ2-1; 7 positions match TRBD2. Germline trimming cut 6 bases from V and 3 bases from J; bases unmatched to any gene: 5. Germline V gives CDR1 LNHDA, CDR2 SQIVND (reference sequence). CDR3 length equals 14 residues. The CDR3 protein is CASRPSGIYNEQFF. The DNA of the CDR3 is TGTGCCAGTAGACCCAGCGGGATCTACAATGAGCAGTTCTTC.

Written as DNA, the CDR3 is TGTGCCAGCTCACCCCCCCCGGGGCTAGCGGATTCCTACGAGCAGTACTTC. It encodes CASSPPPGLADSYEQYF. The V call is TRBV18, the J call TRBJ2-7, with 7 bases matching TRBD2. The CDR3 is 17 residues long. Germline V gene sequence: CDR1 KGHSH, CDR2 LQKENI. The V segment lost 3 bases and the J segment 1 base; nucleotides outside the gene matches: 12.

The chain couples TRBV28 to TRBJ1-2; 9 bases match TRBD1. V shed 5 bases and J 4 bases; nucleotides not matched to a gene: 8. This CDR3 is 15 amino acids long. The germline V gene has CDR1 MDHEN and CDR2 SYDVKM. This chain's CDR3 is CASSPGQGYSYGYTF. The CDR3 DNA sequence: TGTGCCAGCAGTCCGGGACAGGGATATTCCTATGGCTACACCTTC.

The chain couples TRBV7-9 to TRBJ2-7, with 9 bases matching TRBD1. V lost 4 bases to trimming and J lost 2 bases; unmatched junction nucleotides: 9. There are 16 residues in the CDR3. Germline V gives CDR1 SEHNR, CDR2 FQNEAQ (reference sequence). The chain's CDR3 is CASSSPRDRVTYEQYF. As DNA, the CDR3 is TGTGCCAGCAGCTCCCCCCGGGACAGGGTTACCTACGAGCAGTACTTC.

The genes are TRBV12-3 or TRBV12-4 and TRBJ1-5; D is unresolved. CDR3 size: 13 residues. Between the trimmed V and J ends, which lost 6 bases and 7 bases, there was a span of 13 bases. The CDR3 sequence is CASSSRGGQPQHF. CDR3 DNA: TGTGCCAGCAGCTCCCGGGGAGGGCAGCCCCAGCATTTT.

V usage is TRBV14 and J usage is TRBJ1-2; tentative D call: TRBD1 (6 bases). Germline V gene data show CDR1 as SGHDN and CDR2 as FVKESK. This CDR3 has 14 amino acids. The V end lost 4 bases, the J end lost 5 bases, and 14 bases lay between the germline ends. The DNA for the CDR3 is TGTGCCAGCAGCCCCACCAGGCAGGGGTATGGCTACACCTTC. Translating gives CASSPTRQGYGYTF.

The rearrangement uses TRBV11-1 and TRBJ2-3; tentative D call: TRBD1 (6 bases). The germline V gene has CDR1 SGHAT and CDR2 FQDESV (reference sequence). The CDR3 length is 15 residues. Trimming removed 7 bases at V and 3 bases at J, with 17 bases between. For the CDR3, the DNA is TGTGCCAGCACCGCCTTTGGGGGCGGGACAGATACGCAGTATTTT. Protein sequence: CASTAFGGGTDTQYF. The full variable domain, with the rest looked up from reference TRBV11-1 and TRBJ2-3, is EAEVAQSPRYKITEKSQAVAFWCDPISGHATLYWYRQILGQGPELLVQFQDESVVDDSQLPKDRFSAERLKGVDSTLKIQPAELGDSAMYLCASTAFGGGTDTQYFGPGTRLTVL.

The chain recombines TRBV9 with TRBJ2-1; a weak D match, TRBD2 (5 bases). Per the germline V gene, CDR1 is SGDLS and CDR2 is YYNGEE. The CDR3 consists of 18 residues. V lost 0 bases and J 0 bases, leaving 16 bases between the germline ends. CDR3 loop: CASSVAPGSQSSYNEQFF. Here the CDR3 DNA reads TGTGCCAGCAGCGTAGCTCCGGGGAGCCAGAGCTCCTACAATGAGCAGTTCTTC.

V is TRBV12-5 and J is TRBJ2-1; 8 bases map to TRBD2. The CDR3 has 16 residues. J gave up 4 bases and V 0 bases, and 5 bases lay outside the gene matches. CDR1 and CDR2 (germline): LGHNT, FRNRAP. The CDR3 bases are TGTGCTAGTGGTTTGGTAAGGCTAGCGGGTTACAATGAGCAGTTCTTC. It translates to CASGLVRLAGYNEQFF.

DNA for the CDR3: TGTGCCAGCAGCCAACGGGGGGGGGCCGATGAGCAGTTCTTC. Protein sequence: CASSQRGGADEQFF. The chain recombines TRBV3-1 (or the pseudogene TRBV3-2) with TRBJ2-1; TRBD2 aligns across 8 bases. Looked up from germline, CDR1 is LGHDT and CDR2 is YNNKEL (reference sequence). CDR3 length: 14 amino acids. J gave up 8 bases and V 2 bases, and 5 bases lay outside the gene matches.

The genes are TRBV7-8 and TRBJ2-3, with TRBD2 matching over 12 bases. This CDR3 is 18 amino acids long. Losses at the gene ends were 1 base for V and 2 bases for J; bases not matched to a gene: 7. Germline lookup yields CDR1 SGHVS and CDR2 FQNEAQ. CDR3 sequence reads: CASSLGELAGGLTDTQYF. CDR3 nucleotide sequence: TGTGCCAGCAGCTTAGGGGAACTAGCGGGGGGCCTCACAGATACGCAGTATTTT.

The chain uses TRBV3-1 (or the pseudogene TRBV3-2) and TRBJ1-3, with TRBD1 matching over 7 bases. The CDR3 spans 14 residues. Germline CDR1 and CDR2: LGHDT and YNNKEL (reference sequence). V lost 6 bases, J lost 4 bases, and 6 bases stayed unmatched. CDR3 sequence reads: CASRRTGTGNTIYF. DNA of the CDR3: TGTGCCAGCAGGCGGACAGGCACCGGAAACACCATATATTTT.

The rearrangement joins TRBV7-3 to TRBJ2-1; 14 bases line up with TRBD2. The V gene end was trimmed by 5 bases and the J gene end by 5 bases; junction bases not matched to a gene: 17. Germline lookup yields CDR1 SGHTA and CDR2 FQGTGA. The CDR3 has 20 amino acids. The CDR3 DNA reads TGTGCCAGCAGCCTACGTCCGGGACTAGCGGGAGCGAAGTGGGACAATGAGCAGTTCTTC. Translating gives CASSLRPGLAGAKWDNEQFF.

This chain connects TRBV10-2 to TRBJ1-1; D possibly corresponds to TRBD1 (5 bases). With 6 bases removed from V and 6 bases from J, the gap between germline ends came to 8 bases. Germline V gene data show CDR1 as WSHSY and CDR2 as SAAADI. This CDR3 contains 11 residues. The CDR3 region is CASRSGAEAFF. The CDR3 bases are TGCGCCAGCAGATCGGGGGCTGAAGCTTTCTTT.

J is TRBJ1-5 and V is TRBV28; 7 bases are shared with TRBD1. CDR1 and CDR2 (germline): MDHEN, SYDVKM. There are 14 residues in the CDR3. With 6 bases clipped from V and 5 bases from J, the junction kept 7 bases outside the gene matches. In DNA form, the CDR3 reads TGTGCCAGCAGCCCCCCGACAGGGTATCAGCCCCAGCATTTT. Protein product: CASSPPTGYQPQHF.

The J gene is TRBJ1-5, the V gene TRBV6-6, with 9 bases that match TRBD1. This CDR3 is 16 amino acids long. J lost 2 bases, V lost 8 bases, and 10 bases had no gene match. CDR1 is MNHNY, CDR2 SVGAGI, per germline (reference sequence). For the CDR3, the DNA is TGTGCCAGCCTTAGAGGGGGGGACAGGGGCAATCAGCCCCAGCATTTT. Translation: CASLRGGDRGNQPQHF.

The V gene is TRBV30, the J gene TRBJ2-1; TRBD2 matches at 10 bases. CDR3 length equals 11 residues. V was pared by 8 bases and J by 10 bases, with 5 bases of the junction left unmatched. Germline loops: CDR1 GTSNPN, CDR2 SVGIG (reference sequence). CDR3 DNA sequence: TGTGCCAGGACTAGCGGAGGGGAGCAGTTCTTC. Translated: CARTSGGEQFF.

Only one count was recorded for this clone. The chain combines TRBV11-3 with TRBJ2-1, with 9 bases fitting TRBD2. The CDR3 consists of 16 residues. V lost 1 base and J lost 2; bases outside the gene matches: 3. Germline CDR1 SGHNT, CDR2 YENEEA. CDR3 sequence (DNA): TGTGCCAGCAGCTTAGGCGGGGGGGCGGCCTACAATGAGCAGTTCTTC. It translates to CASSLGGGAAYNEQFF. The variable domain in full, with the rest retrieved from reference TRBV11-3 and TRBJ2-1, is EAGVVQSPRYKIIEKKQPVAFWCNPISGHNTLYWYLQNLGQGPELLIRYENEEAVDDSQLPKDRFSAERLKGVDSTLKIQPAELGDSAVYLCASSLGGGAAYNEQFFGPGTRLTVL.